Listed below are T cell receptor beta chains from one sample, sequenced in a study of blood T cell repertoires in COVID-19. Measured with immunoSEQ multiplex PCR; TCRdb has only the in-frame clones, and not every one. This table holds about 86,000 clones, roughly 80% found once. Sequencing was done on a sample of peripheral blood. All receptors come from a man in his sixties or seventies with acute or convalescent COVID-19. The CDR3 runs from the conserved cysteine through the conserved F or W. The D gene is left open where the match is weak. Clone size, where shown, is once, few, many, or a class for clones that have expanded.

v_call,d_call,j_call,clone_size,cdr3_aa,cdr3_nt
TRBV5-4,TRBD2,TRBJ2-3,NA,CASSLAGGGAIDTQYF,TGTGCCAGCAGCTTGGCTGGCGGGGGGGCCATAGATACGCAGTATTTT
TRBV28,NA,TRBJ2-3,NA,CASSLTGTSTDTQYF,TGTGCCAGCAGTTTGACAGGGACTAGCACAGATACGCAGTATTTT
TRBV27,NA,TRBJ1-2,NA,CASSLSVDGGGGYTF,TGTGCCAGCAGTTTATCGGTTGACGGCGGCGGTGGCTACACCTTC
TRBV19,NA,TRBJ2-1,NA,CASSGGYNEQFF,TGTGCCAGTAGCGGGGGCTACAATGAGCAGTTCTTC
TRBV5-5,NA,TRBJ1-5,once,CASSLTGGGNQPQHF,TGTGCCAGCAGCTTGACGGGGGGTGGCAATCAGCCCCAGCATTTT
TRBV7-9,NA,TRBJ1-1,many,CASSLDSGNTEAFF,TGTGCCAGCAGCTTAGATAGCGGAAACACTGAAGCTTTCTTT
TRBV6-5,NA,TRBJ1-6,NA,CASTIERVNSPLHF,TGTGCCAGCACAATCGAGAGGGTTAATTCACCCCTCCACTTT
TRBV3-1/TRBV3-2,TRBD2,TRBJ2-1,once,CASSHLSGGLDNEQFF,TGTGCCAGCAGCCATCTCAGCGGGGGCCTTGACAATGAGCAGTTCTTC
TRBV7-3,TRBD1,TRBJ1-3,few,CASSSGTAGNTIYF,TGTGCCAGCAGCTCTGGGACAGCTGGAAACACCATATATTTT
TRBV19,TRBD1,TRBJ1-1,NA,CASSNTPRGLRVNTEAFF,TGTGCCAGTAGTAACACCCCCAGGGGGCTAAGGGTGAACACTGAAGCTTTCTTT